This entry concerns a single T cell receptor beta chain. Antigen: not known. The data belong to a study of CD8+ T cells in alopecia areata. Extracted from the samples, RNA was reverse transcribed into cDNA to serve as the sequencing template. Only in-frame clones appear in the TCRdb table, and some are missing; sequencing was by immunoSEQ multiplex PCR. Among roughly 150,000 clones listed, 55% to 65% were seen once. Losses at the gene ends were 6 bases for V and 0 bases for J; bases not matched to a gene: 19. The CDR3 sequence is 20 residues long. CDR1 is MDHEN and CDR2 is SYDVKM in the germline V gene. Study-wide findings and caveats: Normal scalp showed lower clonality than lesional scalp, especially alopecia totalis/universalis. Sequence data from scalp samples additionally include resident alphabeta T cells of normal skin. Mice showed clearer TCR sharing than patients did, a gap that was possibly HLA-related.

PBMCs, the starting material, were the source of sorted CD4+ and CD8+ T cells. The chain carries TRBV28 and TRBJ2-3; 9 positions agree with TRBD2. The TCR sequence derives from a human donor in good health. Sequences were obtained from CD4+ T cells sorted from blood. This CDR3 reads CASRGQPGTSRDSSTDTQYF. The DNA of the CDR3 is TGTGCCAGCAGGGGACAGCCGGGGACTAGCAGGGACTCTAGCACAGATACGCAGTATTTT.